This is a list of T cell receptor beta chains from one sample in a study of T cell responses to AZD1222 COVID-19 vaccine. Sequencing used immunoSEQ multiplex PCR; TCRdb keeps in-frame clones, though not all of them. The sample records 150,000 or so clones, around 90% being singletons. The sequencing here drew on peripheral blood, taken on day 0 of AZD1222 vaccination. These receptor sequences come from an adult in good health. The CDR3 runs from the conserved cysteine through the conserved F or W. The order of the fields is D gene, V gene, J gene, CDR3 length, clone size, CDR3 DNA, CDR3 protein. The D gene is left open where the match is weak. Size is omitted from some rows. Given values are once, few, many or a class for expanded clones.

TRBD1	TRBV2	TRBJ2-7	13	NA	TGTGCCAGCAGCTCAGGGGGTCCCTACGAGCAGTACTTC	CASSSGGPYEQYF
NA	TRBV2	TRBJ2-4	12	NA	TGTGCCAGTCAGACGGATGACAACATTCAGTACTTC	CASQTDDNIQYF
NA	TRBV4-1	TRBJ1-2	15	NA	TGCGCCAGCAGCCAAGATCCATCCACAAAGTATGGCTACACCTTC	CASSQDPSTKYGYTF
NA	TRBV14	TRBJ1-4	14	NA	TGTGCCAGCAGCTACCATACAACTAATGAAAAACTGTTTTTT	CASSYHTTNEKLFF
NA	TRBV6-1	TRBJ2-5	13	NA	TGTGCCAGCAGTGACCGGGGGGCGGAGACCCAGTACTTC	CASSDRGAETQYF
NA	TRBV4-1	TRBJ2-3	12	NA	TGCGCCAGCAGCCAGAATGCAGATACGCAGTATTTT	CASSQNADTQYF
TRBD2	TRBV4-1	TRBJ2-1	15	NA	TGCGCCAGCAGCCAAGGTGGGGGGGACTACAATGAGCAGTTCTTC	CASSQGGGDYNEQFF
NA	TRBV5-4	TRBJ1-1	14	once	TGTGCCAGCAGCTTATGGGGGATGAACACTGAAGCTTTCTTT	CASSLWGMNTEAFF
NA	TRBV6-2/TRBV6-3	TRBJ2-1	17	NA	TGTGCCAGCAGTTACTCGATACAACAGGTTTTATACAATGAGCAGTTCTTC	CASSYSIQQVLYNEQFF
NA	TRBV29-1	TRBJ2-5	14	NA	TGCAGCGTTGTCCTGGGGGTCCTTGGTGAGACCCAGTACTTC	CSVVLGVLGETQYF
TRBD1	TRBV5-1	TRBJ2-7	15	NA	TGCGCCAGCTCCCCCTCCGGGACAGCAACCTACGAGCAGTACTTC	CASSPSGTATYEQYF
NA	TRBV6-2/TRBV6-3	TRBJ2-5	15	NA	TGTGCCAGCAGTTACGGGGGGGCCCGACAAGAGACCCAGTACTTC	CASSYGGARQETQYF
NA	TRBV28	TRBJ2-5	16	NA	TGTGCCAGCAGTTTATATTTTACAGGGCTTTCGGAGACCCAGTACTTC	CASSLYFTGLSETQYF
NA	TRBV24-1	TRBJ2-3	15	once	TGTGCCACCAGTGATCCCCCCACAGGGAAAGATACGCAGTATTTT	CATSDPPTGKDTQYF
NA	TRBV25-1	TRBJ1-6	15	NA	TGTGCCAGCAGTGATGGGACACGCTATAATTCACCCCTCCACTTT	CASSDGTRYNSPLHF
NA	TRBV7-9	TRBJ1-2	12	NA	TGTGCCAGCAGCCATAGCGGAGGCGGCTACACCTTC	CASSHSGGGYTF
NA	TRBV7-2	TRBJ2-5	15	NA	TGTGCCAGCAGCTTAGCCCCGGCCCCCTGGGAGACCCAGTACTTC	CASSLAPAPWETQYF
TRBD1	TRBV7-6	TRBJ2-5	17	NA	TGTGCCAGCAGCCAAACGCATCGGACAGGGGCCGTGGCGGCCCAGTACTTC	CASSQTHRTGAVAAQYF
NA	TRBV21-1	TRBJ1-2	16	NA	TGTGCCAGCAGCAAAAAATGGTATACAGCCTCGCAAGGCTACACCTTC	CASSKKWYTASQGYTF
TRBD2	TRBV7-3	TRBJ2-5	16	few	TGTGCCAGCAGCTTAGGGACTAGCGGGGGCCAAGAGACCCAGTACTTC	CASSLGTSGGQETQYF
TRBD1	TRBV6-5	TRBJ2-3	13	NA	TGTGCCAGCAACCCGGGACAGGCTGATACGCAGTATTTT	CASNPGQADTQYF
TRBD1	TRBV6-5	TRBJ2-7	15	NA	TGTGCCAGCAGTTACAAACCGGGACAGGTCTACGAGCAGTACTTC	CASSYKPGQVYEQYF
TRBD2	TRBV7-8	TRBJ2-1	15	NA	TGTGCCAGCAGCTTAGCGCCTAGCGGGGGGAGGGAGCAGTTCTTC	CASSLAPSGGREQFF
TRBD1	TRBV27	TRBJ1-6	12	once	TGTGCCAGCAGTTTAGAGGGACAGGCCCTCCACTTT	CASSLEGQALHF
NA	TRBV4-1	TRBJ2-7	15	NA	TGCGCCAGCAGCCAAGCCCCTCTTGGCTTGTACGAGCAGTACTTC	CASSQAPLGLYEQYF
NA	TRBV29-1	TRBJ2-7	14	once	TGCAGCGTAACCAAGTTGGCAAACTCCTACGAGCAGTACTTC	CSVTKLANSYEQYF
TRBD1	TRBV10-3	TRBJ2-1	17	NA	TGTGCCATCAGGTCCCGGGACAGACTATTCTCCTACAATGAGCAGTTCTTC	CAIRSRDRLFSYNEQFF
NA	TRBV4-1	TRBJ1-5	17	NA	TGCGCCAGCAGCCAAGACCCGGGGGAATTCAGCAATCAGCCCCAGCATTTT	CASSQDPGEFSNQPQHF
NA	TRBV2	TRBJ1-1	14	NA	TGTGCCAGCAGTGAACGGCCGTCGAACACTGAAGCTTTCTTT	CASSERPSNTEAFF
NA	TRBV2	TRBJ1-2	13	few	TGTGCCAGCGGATACAGGGATGGCTATGGCTACACCTTC	CASGYRDGYGYTF
TRBD1	TRBV3-1/TRBV3-2	TRBJ2-1	16	NA	TGTGCCAGCAGCCAACCGGACAGGGCACTGGGGAATGAGCAGTTCTTC	CASSQPDRALGNEQFF
TRBD1	TRBV15	TRBJ1-4	17	NA	TGTGCCACCAGCAGAGGGGACAGGGTGGGCCAGGGTGAAAAACTGTTTTTT	CATSRGDRVGQGEKLFF
NA	TRBV5-6	TRBJ1-4	14	NA	TGTGCCAGCAGCCCTGATCCCGGGGAAGAAAAACTGTTTTTT	CASSPDPGEEKLFF
NA	TRBV5-1	TRBJ1-6	16	NA	TGCGCCAGCAGCCTACAACCGGGGCCAGAAACTTCACCCCTCCACTTT	CASSLQPGPETSPLHF
TRBD2	TRBV3-1/TRBV3-2	TRBJ2-7	15	NA	TGTGCCAGCAGCCAATGGAGCGGGGAAGCCTACGAGCAGTACTTC	CASSQWSGEAYEQYF
NA	TRBV3-1/TRBV3-2	TRBJ1-5	14	NA	TGTGCCAGCAGCCAAGATACGGGGGCTCAGCCCCAGCATTTT	CASSQDTGAQPQHF
NA	TRBV6-2/TRBV6-3	TRBJ2-7	13	NA	TGTGCCAGCAGTTTAAGCGGGCCTTTCGAGCAGTACTTC	CASSLSGPFEQYF
NA	TRBV7-2	TRBJ1-3	13	NA	TGTGCCAGCAGCTTAAGTAGGGGAAACACCATATATTTT	CASSLSRGNTIYF
TRBD1	TRBV5-1	TRBJ2-1	14	NA	TGCGCCAGCAGCTTGAGGGGGCAGCCGAGTGAGCAGTTCTTC	CASSLRGQPSEQFF
NA	TRBV7-2	TRBJ2-7	11	NA	TGTGCCAGCGGACAGTCCTACGAGCAGTACTTC	CASGQSYEQYF
NA	TRBV7-2	TRBJ2-7	14	once	TGTGCCAGCAGCACGCGGACTCCTACCTACGAGCAGTACTTC	CASSTRTPTYEQYF
TRBD1	TRBV7-8	TRBJ1-6	15	NA	TGTGCCAGCAGCTTAGGAGACAGGGCTCTCTCACCCCTCCACTTT	CASSLGDRALSPLHF
NA	TRBV2	TRBJ1-2	13	few	TGTGCCAGCAGCACGACAGAAAACTATGGCTACACCTTC	CASSTTENYGYTF
TRBD1	TRBV10-3	TRBJ1-5	15	NA	TGTGCCATCAGAGCCGACTCAGGGGGAGAACAGCCCCAGCATTTT	CAIRADSGGEQPQHF
TRBD2	TRBV5-1	TRBJ2-1	15	NA	TGCGCCAGCAGTATTGGTACTAGCGGACGGAATGAGCAGTTCTTC	CASSIGTSGRNEQFF
TRBD1	TRBV7-9	TRBJ1-4	14	NA	TGTGCCAGCAGCGCGGGACAGACTAATGAAAAACTGTTTTTT	CASSAGQTNEKLFF
NA	TRBV28	TRBJ2-7	14	NA	TGTGCCAGCAGTTTTGGGGGGGCCTCTGTCGAGCAGTACTTC	CASSFGGASVEQYF
NA	TRBV12-3/TRBV12-4	TRBJ2-1	13	NA	TGTGCCAGCAGTCGGGGTTCCTACAATGAGCAGTTCTTC	CASSRGSYNEQFF
NA	TRBV2	TRBJ1-4	15	NA	TGTGCCAGCAGTGTTTCAGGGCTAACTAATGAAAAACTGTTTTTT	CASSVSGLTNEKLFF
TRBD1	TRBV3-1/TRBV3-2	TRBJ1-2	13	NA	TGTGCCAGCAGCCAAGTCCAGGGGGATGGCTACACCTTC	CASSQVQGDGYTF
NA	TRBV11-3	TRBJ2-4	13	NA	TGTGCCAGCAGCGAGCGATCAACAGACATTCAGTACTTC	CASSERSTDIQYF
TRBD1	TRBV7-2	TRBJ2-1	16	NA	TGTGCCAGCAGCCCAGAGGGGACAGCAGCCTACAATGAGCAGTTCTTC	CASSPEGTAAYNEQFF
NA	TRBV19	TRBJ2-7	14	NA	TGTGCCAGTAGTATAGATGGGGACTCCTACGAGCAGTACTTC	CASSIDGDSYEQYF
NA	TRBV11-2	TRBJ1-2	12	NA	TGTGCCAGCAGCTTAGGAAGGGATGGCTACACCTTC	CASSLGRDGYTF